Presented here are 21 T cell receptor beta chains from one specimen sequenced in a study of blood T cell repertoires in COVID-19. Measured with immunoSEQ multiplex PCR; TCRdb has only the in-frame clones, and not every one. This table holds 130,000 or so clones, under 90% found once. Sequenced: peripheral blood. The source of these receptors is a woman in her 70s with acute or convalescent COVID-19.

This chain links TRBV7-9 with TRBJ2-3; a possible D gene is TRBD1 (6 bases). The CDR3 sequence is 17 residues long. CDR1 and CDR2 (germline): SEHNR, FQNEAQ (reference sequence). V was shortened by 5 bases and J by 3 bases, with 21 bases between the two germline ends. CDR3 sequence: CASSPLLGASSTDTQYF. The CDR3 region has the DNA TGTGCCAGCAGCCCCCTTTTGGGGGCAAGTAGTACAGATACGCAGTATTTT.

This rearrangement joins TRBV11-2 to TRBJ2-3, with D maybe TRBD1 (6 bases). V lost 4 bases and J 1 base, leaving 12 bases between the germline ends. The germline gives CDR1 SGHAT, CDR2 FQNNGV. This CDR3 spans 15 amino acids. The CDR3 DNA reads TGTGCCAGCAGCTCCTTCTACAGGGGCACAGATACGCAGTATTTT. Amino acid sequence: CASSSFYRGTDTQYF.

This clone was counted a few times. The V gene is TRBV10-3, the J gene TRBJ1-1; 7 bases match TRBD1. Per the germline V gene, CDR1 is ENHRY and CDR2 is SYGVKD. Trimming at V came to 8 bases and at J to 1 base, leaving 4 bases not matched to a gene. This CDR3 region has 13 residues. CDR3 sequence reads: CAIQRTGNTEAFF. The CDR3 DNA sequence: TGTGCCATCCAACGGACAGGGAACACTGAAGCTTTCTTT.

The V and J genes are TRBV7-7 and TRBJ2-2, with 9 bases fitting TRBD2. Looked up from germline, CDR1 is SSHAT and CDR2 is FNYEAQ (reference sequence). The CDR3 consists of 17 residues. V lost 4 bases to trimming and J lost 1 base; unmatched junction nucleotides: 7. The CDR3 is CASSSSAGGLNTGELFF. CDR3 sequence (DNA): TGTGCCAGCAGCTCATCCGCGGGGGGGTTGAACACCGGGGAGCTGTTTTTT.

V and J are TRBV19 and TRBJ1-6, with 7 bases identical to TRBD1. Per the germline V gene, CDR1 is LNHDA and CDR2 is SQIVND (reference sequence). V gave up 7 bases and J gave up 4 bases; unmatched junction bases: 7. The CDR3 is made up of 15 amino acids. The CDR3 loop is CASKTGSTYNSPLHF. CDR3 nucleotide sequence: TGTGCCAGTAAGACAGGGTCTACTTATAATTCACCCCTCCACTTT.

This chain uses TRBV10-3 with TRBJ2-7, with D hard to call. CDR1 is ENHRY and CDR2 is SYGVKD in the germline V gene. Trimming took 3 bases from V and 3 from J, leaving 3 bases between them. The CDR3 contains 11 residues. CDR3 sequence: CAISDGYEQYF. The DNA for the CDR3 is TGTGCCATCAGTGACGGCTACGAGCAGTACTTC.

The chain carries TRBV29-1 and TRBJ2-5; a weak D match, TRBD2 (6 bases). CDR3 length equals 14 residues. Per germline, CDR1 SQVTM and CDR2 ANQGSEA. The germline V and J ends were trimmed by 6 bases and 4 bases, with 18 bases remaining between them. The CDR3 coding sequence is TGCAGCGTCATGGGCGGGGCAGTTAGAGAGACCCAGTACTTC. Translated, it gives CSVMGGAVRETQYF. Combining the CDR3 with reference TRBV29-1 and TRBJ2-5 gives the whole variable domain SAVISQKPSRDICQRGTSLTIQCQVDSQVTMMFWYRQQPGQSLTLIATANQGSEATYESGFVIDKFPISRPNLTFSTLTVSNMSPEDSSIYLCSVMGGAVRETQYFGPGTRLLVL.

V and J are TRBV18 and TRBJ2-7, with D maybe TRBD1 (6 bases). The germline V and J ends were trimmed by 6 bases and 2 bases, with 8 bases remaining between them. Germline CDR1 reads KGHSH; CDR2 reads LQKENI. The CDR3 consists of 12 residues. The CDR3 loop reads CASSDSTYEQYV. CDR3 nucleotides: TGTGCCAGCTCGGACAGCACCTACGAGCAGTACGTC.

The chain has TRBV10-1 and TRBJ2-1; 12 positions match TRBD2. The CDR3 totals 17 residues. Trimming removed 2 bases from V and 5 bases from J; junction bases left unmatched: 7. The germline V gene has CDR1 WNHNN and CDR2 SYGVQD (reference sequence). The CDR3 reads CASSEGLLAGGNNEQFF. CDR3 DNA sequence: TGCGCCAGCAGTGAGGGCCTCCTAGCGGGGGGGAACAATGAGCAGTTCTTC.

This clone was detected a few times. This chain joins TRBV4-2 and TRBJ2-1; 8 nucleotides line up with TRBD2. Per the germline V gene, CDR1 is LGHNA and CDR2 is YNFKEQ. Germline trimming cut 6 bases from V and 7 bases from J; bases unmatched to any gene: 8. There are 14 residues in the CDR3. CDR3 sequence reads: CASRDGGANNEQFF. In DNA form, the CDR3 reads TGTGCCAGCAGGGACGGGGGGGCGAATAATGAGCAGTTCTTC.

The V call is TRBV4-1, the J call TRBJ2-4, with 7 bases fitting TRBD1. With V trimmed by 2 bases and J by 1 base, 8 bases remained unmatched. The CDR3 has 17 residues. Germline values: CDR1 MGHRA, CDR2 YSYEKL. This chain's CDR3 is CASSQPKTGMAKNIQYF. DNA for the CDR3: TGCGCCAGCAGCCAACCCAAGACAGGGATGGCCAAAAACATTCAGTACTTC.

J is TRBJ1-2 and V is TRBV7-9, with 10 bases that match TRBD1. Germline V gene sequence: CDR1 SEHNR, CDR2 FQNEAQ (reference sequence). The CDR3 contains 15 residues. J gave up 7 bases and V 5 bases, and 10 bases lay outside the gene matches. The CDR3 DNA follows: TGTGCCAGCAGCCCCATCCGGGACAGGGGTGGTGGCTACACCTTC. Its translation is CASSPIRDRGGGYTF. The variable domain in full, completed from reference TRBV7-9 and TRBJ1-2, reads DTGVSQNPRHKITKRGQNVTFRCDPISEHNRLYWYRQTLGQGPEFLTYFQNEAQLEKSRLLSDRFSAERPKGSFSTLEIQRTEQGDSAMYLCASSPIRDRGGGYTFGSGTRLTVV.

The chain has TRBV5-1 and TRBJ2-1, with 10 nucleotides matching TRBD1. CDR1 is SGHRS, CDR2 YFSETQ, per germline. The V gene end was trimmed by 4 bases and the J gene end by 7 bases; junction bases not matched to a gene: 2. CDR3 length: 13 residues. The chain's CDR3 is CASSGTGENEQFF. The CDR3 DNA is TGCGCCAGCAGCGGGACAGGGGAAAATGAGCAGTTCTTC.

The chain uses TRBV19 and TRBJ2-7; possible D gene TRBD2, 6 bases. V gave up 4 bases and J gave up 6 bases, with 13 bases separating them. This CDR3 comprises 13 residues. In germline, CDR1 is LNHDA, CDR2 SQIVND (reference sequence). The CDR3 coding sequence is TGTGCCAGTAGTAGGACGGAGGGGTCCGAGCAGTACGTC. This encodes CASSRTEGSEQYV.

The CDR3 spells CASSQGTSGGAAETQYF. For the CDR3, the DNA is TGTGCCAGCAGCCAGGGGACTAGCGGGGGGGCGGCAGAGACCCAGTACTTC. The rearrangement uses TRBV4-2 and TRBJ2-5, with 16 bases aligning to TRBD2. The junction had 5 bases not matched to a gene; V was cut back by 3 bases and J by 4 bases. The CDR3 is 17 amino acids. Looked up from germline, CDR1 is LGHNA and CDR2 is YNFKEQ.

The V and J genes are TRBV6-4 and TRBJ1-2; D unclear. CDR3 length: 16 amino acids. V was cut by 7 bases and J by 6 bases, with 24 bases left in between. Germline CDR1 reads MRHNA; CDR2 reads SNTAGT. CDR3 nucleotides: TGTGCCAGCACCCGACTGGGTATGAAGAGTCTAAATGGCTACACCTTC. Translation gives CASTRLGMKSLNGYTF.

This clone appeared a single time. Written as DNA, the CDR3 is TGTGCCAGCTCAGACGCCGGGACAGGGAGTGAAAAACTGTTTTTT. This sequence encodes CASSDAGTGSEKLFF. This chain connects TRBV18 to TRBJ1-4, with 9 nucleotides matching TRBD1. Per germline, CDR1 KGHSH and CDR2 LQKENI. With 5 bases clipped from V and 7 bases from J, the junction kept 8 bases outside the gene matches. This CDR3 contains 15 residues.

The chain combines TRBV6-6 with TRBJ1-1; D perhaps matches TRBD1 (6 bases). Trimming removed 6 bases at V and 0 bases at J, with 14 bases between. There are 15 residues in the CDR3. The germline V gene encodes CDR1 MNHNY and CDR2 SVGAGI (reference sequence). The CDR3 DNA sequence: TGTGCCAGCAGGCGCTCGGACAGTTTGAACACTGAAGCTTTCTTT. It translates to CASRRSDSLNTEAFF.

In its sample, this clone was seen a few times. The J gene is TRBJ1-1, the V gene TRBV19; possibly TRBD1 for D (6 bases). Germline CDR1 is LNHDA and CDR2 is SQIVND (reference sequence). V lost 6 bases and J lost 1, with 15 bases in between. The CDR3 sequence is 15 residues long. The CDR3 region is CASRLGGARNTEAFF. CDR3 nucleotides: TGTGCCAGTAGGTTGGGGGGGGCGCGGAACACTGAAGCTTTCTTT. Full variable domain (remainder filled in from reference TRBV19 and TRBJ1-1): DGGITQSPKYLFRKEGQNVTLSCEQNLNHDAMYWYRQDPGQGLRLIYYSQIVNDFQKGDIAEGYSVSREKKESFPLTVTSAQKNPTAFYLCASRLGGARNTEAFFGQGTRLTVV.

The gene calls are TRBV21-1 and TRBJ1-1; the table gives TRBD1 as D, unverified against the DNA. TRBV21-1 is noted as a pseudogene. The CDR3 loop spans 14 amino acids. The CDR3 coding sequence is TGTGCCAGCTCCACAGAGCCCATGAACACTGAAGCTTTCTTT. This translates into CASSTEPMNTEAFF.

The rearrangement links TRBV6-5 to TRBJ2-2; no clear D gene. Looked up from germline, CDR1 is MNHEY and CDR2 is SVGAGI. The CDR3 spans 12 residues. V was trimmed by 10 bases and J by 7 bases, leaving 13 bases between them. The CDR3 DNA is TGTGCCACCGAGTCGGTGGTCGGGGAGCTGTTTTTT. This sequence encodes CATESVVGELFF.